Each of the 30 T cell receptor beta chains below was sequenced from the same sample in a study of shared clonotypes between healthy human individuals (dated by TCRdb to 2018 to 2021). Library preparation was by the immunoSEQ multiplex PCR assay. TCRdb provides this immuneACCESS table in a form limited to in-frame rearrangements. Some clones are lacking; in checked studies, under half of them reflect an unresolved V gene, and why the rest are absent is not known. For this sample the table gives about 1 million clones, of which about 70% were detected only once. The biggest ten clones account for approximately 1.5% of the sample. Specimen: memory CD4+ T cells sorted from blood. According to the study, the label for this sample's cell subset or site signals: CD45RA-negative fraction. Receptors were obtained from a man aged 18 to 30 in good health.

This rearrangement joins TRBV15 to TRBJ1-5; perhaps TRBD1 as D (5 bases). Germline V lookup: CDR1 LNHNV, CDR2 YYDKDF (reference sequence). CDR3 length equals 16 residues. Trimming took off 1 base at V and 4 bases at J, with 14 bases between the two ends. CDR3 amino acids: CATSRGGVTGNQPQHF. CDR3 sequence (DNA): TGTGCCACCAGCAGAGGAGGGGTGACGGGAAATCAGCCCCAGCATTTT.

This chain links TRBV5-3 with TRBJ1-6; 9 bases map to TRBD1. TRBV5-3 is flagged as an ORF with uncertain function. This CDR3 spans 17 amino acids. Trimming at V came to 0 bases and at J to 6 bases, leaving 7 bases not matched to a gene. The CDR3, as DNA: TGTGCCAGAAGCTTGGCCCGGACAGGGGACCCTAATTCACCCCTCCACTTT. This codes for CARSLARTGDPNSPLHF.

The chain employs TRBV4-3 and TRBJ2-7, with D perhaps given as TRBD1 or TRBD2 (5 bases each). This CDR3 is 14 amino acids long. Germline V gives CDR1 LGHNA, CDR2 YSLEER. Trimming left V 3 bases short and J 7 bases short, with 16 bases between. The CDR3 DNA is TGCGCCAGCAGCCACGGCGGGCAGGGCCGAGAGCAGTACTTC. Its translation: CASSHGGQGREQYF.

The chain couples TRBV5-6 to TRBJ2-3; 7 bases agree with TRBD2. This CDR3 contains 14 residues. The V gene's germline CDR1 is SGHDT and CDR2 YYEEEE. V was clipped by 4 bases and J by 5 bases; unmatched bases: 7. The CDR3 DNA sequence: TGTGCCAGCAGCGCTCGGGCGGGAGAAGATACGCAGTATTTT. It specifies CASSARAGEDTQYF. The full variable domain, completed using reference TRBV5-6 and TRBJ2-3, is DAGVTQSPTHLIKTRGQQVTLRCSPKSGHDTVSWYQQALGQGPQFIFQYYEEEERQRGNFPDRFSGHQFPNYSSELNVNALLLGDSALYLCASSARAGEDTQYFGPGTRLTVL.

This clone has only a few counts. The rearrangement joins TRBV19 to TRBJ1-5; D gene uncertain. The V gene's germline CDR1 is LNHDA and CDR2 SQIVND (reference sequence). The CDR3 runs to 14 residues. Trimming took 3 bases from V and 3 from J, leaving 9 bases between them. CDR3 DNA sequence: TGTGCCAGTAGTATCGAGAGGGACAATCAGCCCCAGCATTTT. It yields the protein CASSIERDNQPQHF.

The chain has TRBV5-1 and TRBJ2-7; 7 bases match TRBD2. Trimming cost V 0 bases and J 5 bases; bases outside gene matches: 8. The CDR3 totals 15 residues. The germline V gene has CDR1 SGHRS and CDR2 YFSETQ. CDR3 region: CASSLETSLVHEQYF. CDR3 nucleotide sequence: TGCGCCAGCAGCTTGGAGACTAGCCTCGTCCACGAGCAGTACTTC.

This chain uses TRBV6-5 with TRBJ1-2, with 7 bases that match TRBD1. There are 15 residues in the CDR3. Germline CDR1 reads MNHEY; CDR2 reads SVGAGI. The V gene end was trimmed by 7 bases and the J gene end by 3 bases; junction bases not matched to a gene: 11. The DNA for the CDR3 is TGTGCCAGCACCCCGGGACAGTATACTTACTATGGCTACACCTTC. Its protein is CASTPGQYTYYGYTF.

The chain has TRBV6-1 and TRBJ1-4, with TRBD1 matching over 7 bases. The CDR3 loop spans 14 amino acids. Per germline, CDR1 MNHNS and CDR2 SASEGT. V was clipped by 6 bases and J by 4 bases; unmatched bases: 5. CDR3 bases: TGTGCCAGCAGCACCGGGACAGATAATGAAAAACTGTTTTTT. This sequence encodes CASSTGTDNEKLFF.

This chain links TRBV5-6 with TRBJ1-6; D is unresolved. Between the trimmed V and J ends, which lost 6 bases and 0 bases, there was a span of 10 bases. The length of the CDR3 is 15 residues. Germline V gene sequence: CDR1 SGHDT, CDR2 YYEEEE. DNA for the CDR3: TGTGCCAGCACGGCAGGAAGCTCCTATAATTCACCCCTCCACTTT. Encoded protein: CASTAGSSYNSPLHF.

The chain recombines TRBV2 with TRBJ2-7; a possible D gene is TRBD2 (6 bases). Germline CDR1 is SNHLY and CDR2 is FYNNEI. V lost 7 bases and J lost 0, with 13 bases in between. The CDR3 sequence is 14 residues long. CDR3 region: CASTRTTSSYEQYF. The CDR3 DNA is TGTGCCAGCACCAGGACTACGAGCTCCTACGAGCAGTACTTC.

This sequence joins TRBV10-3 and TRBJ1-2; the D is unclear. Trimming left V 3 bases short and J 2 bases short, with 10 bases between. Germline CDR1 ENHRY, CDR2 SYGVKD. This CDR3 comprises 14 residues. The CDR3 DNA follows: TGTGCCATCAGTGACAGTGGCGGCAACTATGGCTACACCTTC. This translates into CAISDSGGNYGYTF.

CDR3 loop: CASNLAGERTQYF. The CDR3 DNA is TGTGCCAGCAATCTAGCGGGAGAGCGTACGCAGTATTTT. The chain carries TRBV19 and TRBJ2-3; 10 bases align to TRBD2. The ends lost 9 bases at V and 8 bases at J; junction bases unmatched: 8. The CDR3 runs 13 residues. Germline V gene data show CDR1 as LNHDA and CDR2 as SQIVND (reference sequence). Full variable domain (rest looked up from reference TRBV19 and TRBJ2-3): DGGITQSPKYLFRKEGQNVTLSCEQNLNHDAMYWYRQDPGQGLRLIYYSQIVNDFQKGDIAEGYSVSREKKESFPLTVTSAQKNPTAFYLCASNLAGERTQYFGPGTRLTVL.

The V call is TRBV7-9, the J call TRBJ2-7; possibly TRBD1 for D (5 bases). CDR1 SEHNR and CDR2 FQNEAQ come from the germline V gene (reference sequence). CDR3 length: 16 amino acids. V lost 1 base to trimming and J lost 4 bases, with 17 bases between them. In DNA, the CDR3 is TGTGCCAGCAGCTTAGTTGTAGGGGTGGTTGGATACGAGCAGTACTTC. Protein: CASSLVVGVVGYEQYF.

This chain's CDR3 is CASSPHEGGNTEAFF. The CDR3, as DNA: TGCGCCAGCAGCCCACACGAAGGGGGAAATACTGAAGCTTTCTTT. The rearrangement joins TRBV5-1 to TRBJ1-1; TRBD1 might be the D (6 bases). V lost 4 bases and J 5 bases, leaving 18 bases between the germline ends. Germline loops: CDR1 SGHRS, CDR2 YFSETQ. This CDR3 comprises 15 residues. Filled out from reference TRBV5-1 and TRBJ1-1, the complete variable domain reads KAGVTQTPRYLIKTRGQQVTLSCSPISGHRSVSWYQQTPGQGLQFLFEYFSETQRNKGNFPGRFSGRQFSNSRSEMNVSTLELGDSALYLCASSPHEGGNTEAFFGQGTRLTVV.

The chain couples TRBV19 to TRBJ1-5; 9 nucleotides line up with TRBD1. After removal of 7 bases from V and 2 bases from J, the junction contained 9 bases not matched to a gene. The CDR3 is 16 amino acids. Per the germline V gene, CDR1 is LNHDA and CDR2 is SQIVND (reference sequence). The chain's CDR3 is CASTPRTGVGNQPQHF. The DNA for the CDR3 is TGTGCCAGTACGCCTCGGACAGGGGTGGGCAATCAGCCCCAGCATTTT.

This clone was seen once. This sequence joins TRBV29-1 and TRBJ2-7; the match to TRBD2 covers 10 bases. The length of the CDR3 is 15 residues. Unmatched junction bases numbered 9, after V lost 4 bases and J lost 3 bases. CDR1 is SQVTM, CDR2 ANQGSEA, per germline. In DNA, the CDR3 is TGCAGCGTTGTGTTAGCGGGAGGTTCCCTCTACGAGCAGTACTTC. Protein: CSVVLAGGSLYEQYF.

Comments on this clone: In the same sample, other DNA sequences code for this CDR3. The V call is TRBV7-9, the J call TRBJ2-5; D remains ambiguous. The V end lost 2 bases, the J end lost 2 bases, and 12 bases lay between the germline ends. This CDR3 has 15 residues. Germline V gene lookup returns CDR1 SEHNR and CDR2 FQNEAQ (reference sequence). The CDR3 DNA follows: TGTGCCAGCAGCTTACGCTTGGGCCAGCAAGAGACCCAGTACTTC. As protein: CASSLRLGQQETQYF.

The chain employs TRBV7-2 and TRBJ1-2, with D possibly matching TRBD1 (6 bases). CDR3 size: 15 residues. Germline CDR1 reads SGHTA; CDR2 reads FQGNSA. The ends were cut back, 1 base at V and 6 bases at J, with 15 bases in the middle. DNA for the CDR3: TGTGCCAGCAGCTTAGTTTCGACAGGACCGGATGGCTACACCTTC. Its protein is CASSLVSTGPDGYTF.

This clone was picked up many times. A much larger clone sits a single nucleotide away, making a read error possible. Other nucleotide sequences from this sample produce the same CDR3. The chain links TRBV7-3 to TRBJ1-1, with a tentative D call TRBD1 (5 bases). CDR1 and CDR2 from the germline V gene are SGHTA and FQGTGA. Trimming pared 3 bases from V and 1 base from J, leaving 6 bases between. The CDR3 loop spans 13 amino acids. The CDR3 bases are TGTGCCAGCAGCTTGACAGAGAACACTGAAGCTTTCTTT. Protein: CASSLTENTEAFF.

Concerning this clone: Other DNA sequences in this sample translate to the same CDR3. The CDR3 protein is CASSPGTGHQETQYF. The DNA for the CDR3 is TGTGCCAGCAGCCCCGGGACAGGCCACCAAGAGACCCAGTACTTC. The J gene is TRBJ2-5, the V gene TRBV5-6; 8 bases match TRBD1. The CDR3 is 15 amino acids. The V gene's germline CDR1 is SGHDT and CDR2 YYEEEE. V gave up 4 bases and J gave up 0 bases; unmatched junction bases: 5.

The V and J genes are TRBV7-6 and TRBJ2-7; 10 bases agree with TRBD1. Germline CDR1 SGHVS, CDR2 FNYEAQ. The CDR3 length is 15 residues. Losses at the gene ends were 0 bases for V and 2 bases for J; bases not matched to a gene: 1. The CDR3 DNA follows: TGTGCCAGCAGCTTAGCGGGACAGGGGACCTACGAGCAGTACTTC. This gives the protein CASSLAGQGTYEQYF.

About this clone itself: Other DNA sequences of this sample code for an identical CDR3. The chain combines TRBV2 with TRBJ2-7; no definite D call. The germline V gene encodes CDR1 SNHLY and CDR2 FYNNEI. The CDR3 runs to 12 residues. V was cut by 4 bases and J by 4 bases, with 8 bases left in between. The DNA for the CDR3 is TGTGCCAGCAGTGTCCTCGTATACGAGCAGTACTTC. Translating it yields CASSVLVYEQYF.

The rearrangement uses TRBV29-1 and TRBJ2-7; TRBD1 aligns across 10 bases. The CDR3 sequence is 20 residues long. The V and J ends lost 4 bases and 0 bases, in that order; junction bases with no gene match: 21. Germline V gives CDR1 SQVTM, CDR2 ANQGSEA. The CDR3 loop reads CSVGGSRAGTGARSSYEQYF. The CDR3 coding sequence is TGCAGCGTTGGGGGCTCCCGAGCCGGGACAGGGGCCCGGAGCTCCTACGAGCAGTACTTC.

This chain uses TRBV5-1 with TRBJ2-3; 7 bases map to TRBD2. This CDR3 comprises 15 residues. Germline V lookup: CDR1 SGHRS, CDR2 YFSETQ. V lost 4 bases and J lost 3; bases outside the gene matches: 8. CDR3 residues: CASSPAERGTDTQYF. For the CDR3, the DNA is TGCGCCAGCAGCCCGGCGGAGCGGGGAACAGATACGCAGTATTTT. Full variable domain (outside the CDR3, taken from reference TRBV5-1 and TRBJ2-3): KAGVTQTPRYLIKTRGQQVTLSCSPISGHRSVSWYQQTPGQGLQFLFEYFSETQRNKGNFPGRFSGRQFSNSRSEMNVSTLELGDSALYLCASSPAERGTDTQYFGPGTRLTVL.

This clone appeared a single time. This chain uses TRBV19 with TRBJ1-5, with D unresolved. This CDR3 region has 14 residues. V was clipped by 1 base and J by 2 bases, with 6 bases between them. Germline lookup yields CDR1 LNHDA and CDR2 SQIVND (reference sequence). The CDR3 DNA reads TGTGCCAGTAGTATAGGTGCGGGCAATCAGCCCCAGCATTTT. Translation: CASSIGAGNQPQHF.

Regarding this clone: This may be a read error: a much more frequent sequence differs by one nucleotide. Other nucleotide sequences from this sample produce the same CDR3. This chain joins TRBV11-2 and TRBJ2-5; no clear D gene. The CDR3 extends over 12 amino acids. Germline values: CDR1 SGHAT, CDR2 FQNNGV. V shed 1 base and J shed 2 bases, with 2 bases lying between them. The CDR3 nucleotides read TGTGCCAGCAGCTTAGGGCAAGAGACCCAGTACTTC. Translated, it gives CASSLGQETQYF.

This clone showed up many times. The V call is TRBV5-1, the J call TRBJ2-7; 7 bases agree with TRBD2. The germline CDR1 and CDR2 sequences are SGHRS and YFSETQ. V lost 6 bases to trimming and J lost 0 bases; unmatched junction nucleotides: 15. The CDR3 contains 17 residues. The CDR3 DNA reads TGCGCCAGCAAGGAGCGGGGTGGACCACTAGTCTCCTACGAGCAGTACTTC. It codes for CASKERGGPLVSYEQYF.

The chain is built from TRBV6-1 and TRBJ2-7; TRBD1 matches at 8 bases. The CDR3 is 12 amino acids. Per the germline V gene, CDR1 is MNHNS and CDR2 is SASEGT. The V and J ends lost 4 bases and 10 bases, in that order; junction bases with no gene match: 6. The CDR3 DNA follows: TGTGCCAGCAGTGGGGACAGGTTCCTTCAGTACTTC. The encoded protein is CASSGDRFLQYF.

This sequence joins TRBV5-1 and TRBJ2-5; D perhaps matches TRBD1 (6 bases). Germline CDR1 and CDR2: SGHRS and YFSETQ. The CDR3 totals 14 residues. Trimming took off 4 bases at V and 1 base at J, with 11 bases between the two ends. CDR3 in DNA: TGCGCCAGCAGCACCGGACAGTTCCAAGAGACCCAGTACTTC. The encoded protein is CASSTGQFQETQYF.

This chain connects TRBV21-1 to TRBJ2-3; the table's D call, TRBD2, was not checked against the DNA. TRBV21-1 is designated a pseudogene. The CDR3 contains 14 residues. CDR3 sequence reads: CASSCKTSTDTQYF. The CDR3 nucleotides are TGTGCCAGCAGTTGTAAAACTAGCACAGATACGCAGTATTTT.